This T cell receptor (beta chain) was recovered during a study of neurological immune-mediated disorders (dated by TCRdb to about 2019). Background on the whole study: The study compared peripheral blood TCR-beta repertoires of HTLV-I-associated myelopathy (HAM/TSP) patients, multiple sclerosis patients and healthy controls using UMI-based sequencing. Alongside PBMC samples, the set of 106 TCR-beta libraries contained longitudinal samples, technical triplicates, and paired CD4+ and CD8+ T-cell subsets that had been sorted. Of the approximately 68 subjects in the cohort, approximately 15 were HAM/TSP patients, approximately 34 were multiple sclerosis patients, and around 20 were healthy controls.

cDNA synthesis used template-switch 5'RACE with a primer carrying a 10-nucleotide random unique molecular identifier tagging each TCR transcript. Over 170 million TCR-beta sequences, covering 15-18 subjects, were produced in each sequencing run. The RNeasy kit was used for extraction of total RNA. TCR-beta VDJ regions were amplified with primers for the TCR constant region and the 5'RACE anchor, using the KAPA Real-time Library Amplification kit. Sample indexes and Illumina adaptors were added in a first PCR, and a second PCR then increased library yield. The roughly 650 bp TCR product was size-selected on a 2% E-gel SizeSelection system after Ampure bead purification. Library quality was checked on a Bioanalyzer, concentration was measured with Qubit, and libraries were quantified with the Kapa Library Quantification kit before pooling. An Illumina HiSeq 2500 sequenced the libraries paired-end 2 x 150 bp. To increase sequence diversity, about 23-32% phiX was spiked into each library pool. From the authors' description of their analysis: Quality-filtered reads were processed with the UMI-based MiGEC pipeline, and over 80% of raw TCR sequences were removed by the MiGEC pipeline during error correction. VDJ genes were aligned to IMGT germline references, and clonotypes were defined by unique CDR3 amino acid sequence plus V-J genes. VDJtools evaluated clonal expansion, Shannon diversity and CDR3 relatedness (CalcPairwiseDistances, ClusterSamples); CLCbio workbench built phylogenetic trees. Using coefficient-of-variation modelling across technical triplicates, the study counted a clone as expanded if it had at least 8 unique UMIs. TCRdb ran its own pipeline on the public reads, namely fastp trimming at Q25 and MiXCR clone calling, and kept in-frame beta chains. Every entry covers one CDR3 protein and lists the most common genes and DNA from its rows. These V and J calls originate from TCRdb's pipeline instead of the authors' own analysis. The table for this sample lists some 29,000 distinct CDR3 sequences; approximately 6.6% of them were counted only once. The biggest ten clones account for 9% of the sample.

This clonotype was recorded many times. It has no known antigen specificity. No base quality information exists; no much larger clone differs at one position. The healthy controls were volunteers from a blood bank in Maryland, USA. For the unsorted PBMC libraries, 2 million PBMCs were stored in RNAlater at -80 degrees C until RNA extraction and were used to generate the libraries. Peripheral blood was subjected to Ficoll-Hypaque density gradient centrifugation to isolate PBMCs, which were then cryopreserved in liquid nitrogen. Results and caveats for the whole study, not just this receptor: TCR clonal expansion was greatest in HAM/TSP patients and smallest in MS patients, who ranked below even healthy controls. Across subjects, expanded clones never shared an identical CDR3 amino acid sequence, which suggests that the TCR-beta repertoires in every group were private.

CDR1 MGHRA and CDR2 YSYEKL were looked up in the germline V gene. Relative to germline, V is missing 2 bases and J is missing 1 base, with 16 bases of the junction outside any gene match. Counted from cysteine to phenylalanine, this CDR3 has 20 amino acids. The entry retains the CDR3 DNA only, 60 bases that are in frame from base 1. The sample comprised PBMCs. The TCR comes from a woman aged 50 to 60 in good health. The chain links TRBV4-1 with TRBJ2-2; a stretch of 7 junction bases matches TRBD1. The base sequence is TGCGCCAGCAGCCAAACGAGGGGACAGTTCCAATTAAGGAACACCGGGGAGCTGTTTTTT. Translated, this gives CASSQTRGQFQLRNTGELFF.